This is a list of T cell receptor beta chains from one sample in a study of T cell changes during pregnancy in multiple sclerosis. Generated by immunoSEQ multiplex PCR, the TCRdb table keeps only in-frame clones and is missing some. The sample holds some 120,000 clones, 92% seen once. The source was peripheral blood, collected in the third trimester of pregnancy. The receptor set was obtained from a female donor with multiple sclerosis, enrolled in a pregnancy study. Both conserved end residues are part of each CDR3. Each record gives: J gene, clone size, CDR3 length, V gene, D gene, CDR3 DNA, CDR3 protein. D genes are given only for firm matches. For some rows the clone size is stated as once, few or many, or as a class when expanded; others skip it.

>TRBJ2-1|NA|19|TRBV4-1|TRBD2
TGCGCCAGCAGCCTTGAAGCGGGAGACTCTTTCCCTTCCTACAATGAGCAGTTCTTC
CASSLEAGDSFPSYNEQFF
>TRBJ1-3|NA|15|TRBV28|TRBD1
TGTGCCAGCAGTTTGAGGACAGGGGTCGGAAACACCATATATTTT
CASSLRTGVGNTIYF
>TRBJ2-7|NA|12|TRBV29-1|TRBD1
TGCAGCGCCGGGACAGTGGGCTACGAGCAGTACTTC
CSAGTVGYEQYF
>TRBJ2-7|NA|15|TRBV9|NA
TGTGCCAGCAGCGTAGGGGCAGGAGGTGCCTACGAGCAGTACTTC
CASSVGAGGAYEQYF
>TRBJ2-3|NA|15|TRBV30|TRBD2
TGTGCCTGGAAGGTCGGACTAGCGAGCACAGATACGCAGTATTTT
CAWKVGLASTDTQYF
>TRBJ1-4|NA|15|TRBV6-5|NA
TGTGCCAGCAGTTCCTTGGGACAAACTAATGAAAAACTGTTTTTT
CASSSLGQTNEKLFF
>TRBJ1-1|NA|13|TRBV28|NA
TGTGCCAGCAGTTTATTGGCGGGGCCTGAAGCTTTCTTT
CASSLLAGPEAFF
>TRBJ2-2|NA|15|TRBV4-1|TRBD1
TGCGCCAGCAGCCAACTTAGACAGGGAAACGGGGAGCTGTTTTTT
CASSQLRQGNGELFF
>TRBJ2-5|NA|13|TRBV5-1|NA
TGCGCCAGCAGCCCTGACCCAGGGGAGACCCAGTACTTC
CASSPDPGETQYF
>TRBJ2-5|NA|15|TRBV5-4|TRBD1
TGTGCCAGCAGCTTCCGGACAGGGGGAGAAGAGACCCAGTACTTC
CASSFRTGGEETQYF
>TRBJ1-1|NA|12|TRBV7-9|NA
TGTGCCAGCAGCTTACGGTATACTGAAGCTTTCTTT
CASSLRYTEAFF
>TRBJ1-1|NA|17|TRBV14|TRBD1
TGTGCCAGCAGCCAAGATTTTCGGGACAGGGGGAACACTGAAGCTTTCTTT
CASSQDFRDRGNTEAFF
>TRBJ2-7|NA|13|TRBV19|TRBD1
TGTGCCAGTAGTGACGACAGGGGACTCGAGCAGTACTTC
CASSDDRGLEQYF
>TRBJ2-5|once|13|TRBV5-6|NA
TGTGCCAGCAGCTTGCCCCCCAAAGAGACCCAGTACTTC
CASSLPPKETQYF
>TRBJ2-7|NA|13|TRBV18|NA
TGTGCCAGCTCACCCCGACAGTTCGACGAGCAGTACTTC
CASSPRQFDEQYF
>TRBJ2-7|NA|14|TRBV5-1|TRBD1
TGCGCCAGCAGCCCCCGGGCAGGGGGCTACGAGCAGTACTTC
CASSPRAGGYEQYF
>TRBJ2-7|NA|14|TRBV4-1|TRBD2
TGCGCCAGCAGCCAACGGACTAGCGGGGACGAGCAGTACTTC
CASSQRTSGDEQYF
>TRBJ2-3|NA|15|TRBV5-4|NA
TGTGCCAGCAGCTCCTCTCGGACAGTTGGGGGTACGCAGTATTTT
CASSSSRTVGGTQYF
>TRBJ2-3|once|12|TRBV29-1|NA
TGCAGCGTTGAATATGCTAAAGATACGCAGTATTTT
CSVEYAKDTQYF
>TRBJ2-5|NA|12|TRBV29-1|TRBD2
TGCAGCGCCGTAGCGGGTCGCGAGACCCAGTACTTC
CSAVAGRETQYF
>TRBJ1-2|NA|15|TRBV11-1|TRBD1
TGTGCCAGCAGCATCTCGGGACAGGGGGCTGATGGCTACACCTTC
CASSISGQGADGYTF
>TRBJ2-2|NA|15|TRBV9|NA
TGTGCCAGCAGCGCACAGGGTTACAACACCGGGGAGCTGTTTTTT
CASSAQGYNTGELFF
>TRBJ2-4|NA|13|TRBV2|NA
TGTGCCGCGGCGAGGCAGGGAAAAGACATTCAGTACTTC
CAAARQGKDIQYF
>TRBJ2-1|NA|15|TRBV7-3|TRBD2
TGTGCCAGCAGCACTGGACTAGCGGGAGCAAATGAGCAGTTCTTC
CASSTGLAGANEQFF